Following are 2 T cell receptor beta chains from one sample sequenced in a study of T cells in localized non-small cell lung cancer. Measured with immunoSEQ multiplex PCR; TCRdb has only the in-frame clones, and not every one. The top ten hold 4.2% of the sample, which has 30,000 to 35,000 clones, around nine tenths seen once. Source: peripheral blood, taken before any cancer treatment. Every receptor here comes from a woman aged 35 to 69 with stage I lung adenocarcinoma.

V and J are TRBV6-6 and TRBJ1-2; a possible D gene is TRBD1 (5 bases). Germline-derived CDR1 and CDR2 are MNHNY and SVGAGI (reference sequence). The CDR3 consists of 15 residues. Trimming shortened V by 0 bases and J by 7 bases, and 15 bases separated the two germline ends. In nucleotides, the CDR3 is TGTGCCAGCAGTTACTCGGCGTCGGGGGTAGGTGGCTACACCTTC. Translating it yields CASSYSASGVGGYTF.

The genes are TRBV4-3 and TRBJ2-2, with 10 positions matching TRBD2. This CDR3 region has 18 residues. With V trimmed by 0 bases and J by 5 bases, 9 bases remained unmatched. Germline loops: CDR1 LGHNA, CDR2 YSLEER. The CDR3 spells CASSQEASGGRNTGELFF. CDR3 nucleotides: TGCGCCAGCAGCCAAGAAGCTAGCGGGGGCCGTAATACCGGGGAGCTGTTTTTT.